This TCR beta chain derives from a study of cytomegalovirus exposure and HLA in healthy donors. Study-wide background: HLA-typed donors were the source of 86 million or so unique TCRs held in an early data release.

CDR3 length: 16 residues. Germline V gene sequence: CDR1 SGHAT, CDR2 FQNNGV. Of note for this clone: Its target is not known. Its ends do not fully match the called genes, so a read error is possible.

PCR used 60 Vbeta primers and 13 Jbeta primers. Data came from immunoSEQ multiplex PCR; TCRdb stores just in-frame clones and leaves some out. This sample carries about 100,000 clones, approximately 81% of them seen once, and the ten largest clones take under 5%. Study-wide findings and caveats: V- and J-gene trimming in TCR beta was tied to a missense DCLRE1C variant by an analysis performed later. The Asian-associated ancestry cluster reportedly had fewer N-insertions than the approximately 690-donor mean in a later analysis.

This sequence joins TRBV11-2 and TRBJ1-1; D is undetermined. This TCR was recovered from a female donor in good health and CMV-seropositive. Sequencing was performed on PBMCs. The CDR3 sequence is CASRNGGRRLNTEASF. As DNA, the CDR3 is TGTGCCAGCAGGAACGGAGGACGGAGGCTGAACACTGAAGCTTCCTTT.